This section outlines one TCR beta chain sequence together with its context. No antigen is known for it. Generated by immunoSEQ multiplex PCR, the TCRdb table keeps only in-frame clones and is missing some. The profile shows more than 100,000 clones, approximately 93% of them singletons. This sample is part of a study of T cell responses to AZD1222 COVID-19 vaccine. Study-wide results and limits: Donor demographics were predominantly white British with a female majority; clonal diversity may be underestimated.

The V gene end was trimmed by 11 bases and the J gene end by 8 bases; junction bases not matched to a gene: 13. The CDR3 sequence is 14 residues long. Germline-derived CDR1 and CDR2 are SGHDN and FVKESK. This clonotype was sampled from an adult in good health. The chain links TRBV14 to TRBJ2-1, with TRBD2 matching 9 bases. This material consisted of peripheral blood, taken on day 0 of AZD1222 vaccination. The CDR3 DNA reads TGTGCCTCCTCCCGGTGGCGGGGGGGCGATGAGCAGTTCTTC. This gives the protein CASSRWRGGDEQFF.